Listed below are T cell receptor beta chains from one sample, sequenced in a study of T cell responses to AZD1222 COVID-19 vaccine. Data came from immunoSEQ multiplex PCR; TCRdb stores just in-frame clones and leaves some out. The sample gives about 150,000 clones, about 91% of which show up once; less than 2% is in the top ten. The starting material was peripheral blood, obtained on day 0 of AZD1222 vaccination. All receptors derive from an adult in good health. The CDR3 runs from the conserved cysteine through the conserved F or W. The order of the fields is J gene, clone size, V gene, D gene, CDR3 DNA, CDR3 protein. D genes are given only for firm matches. Clone size is stated in some rows and not others, as once, few, many or a class when expanded.

TRBJ2-1,NA,TRBV3-1/TRBV3-2,TRBD2,TGTGCCAGCAGCCAAGTGGGCGGGGGGGCCAAAAATGAGCAGTTCTTC,CASSQVGGGAKNEQFF
TRBJ1-1,NA,TRBV3-1/TRBV3-2,NA,TGTGCCAGCAGCCAAGCGTCTAGTGGGGGCACTGAAGCTTTCTTT,CASSQASSGGTEAFF
TRBJ1-2,NA,TRBV19,NA,TGTGCCAGTAGTATGGGACCAACTAACTATGGCTACACCTTC,CASSMGPTNYGYTF
TRBJ1-2,NA,TRBV30,TRBD1,TGTGCCTGGAGTCCGGAAACCGGGACAGTGAGTGGCTACACCTTC,CAWSPETGTVSGYTF
TRBJ1-4,few,TRBV5-1,NA,TGCGCCAGCAGCTTGGGACAGAACAGTGCAACTAATGAAAAACTGTTTTTT,CASSLGQNSATNEKLFF
TRBJ1-6,NA,TRBV30,TRBD1,TGTGCCAAACAACAGGGGTACAATTCACCCCTCCACTTT,CAKQQGYNSPLHF
TRBJ2-7,NA,TRBV12-3/TRBV12-4,NA,TGTGCCAGCAGTTTCCAGGGACTCTACGAGCAGTACTTC,CASSFQGLYEQYF
TRBJ2-5,NA,TRBV7-6,NA,TGTGCCAGCAGCTCGGACAGAGCGTACCAAGAGACCCAGTACTTC,CASSSDRAYQETQYF
TRBJ1-2,once,TRBV5-1,TRBD1,TGCGCCAGCAGCTTGACGGGACAGGGGATAAGTGGCTACACCTTC,CASSLTGQGISGYTF
TRBJ1-1,NA,TRBV5-1,NA,TGCGCCAGCAGCCTGTTGGAGAACACTGAAGCTTTCTTT,CASSLLENTEAFF
TRBJ1-2,NA,TRBV12-3/TRBV12-4,NA,TGTGCCAGCAGTTACCGGACAGGCTACACCTTC,CASSYRTGYTF
TRBJ1-2,NA,TRBV6-5,NA,TGTGCCAGCAGCGCTCGAAGTTTCTATGGCTACACCTTC,CASSARSFYGYTF
TRBJ1-4,NA,TRBV5-4,NA,TGTGCCAGCAGCCCCTCAACTAATGAAAAACTGTTTTTT,CASSPSTNEKLFF
TRBJ1-1,NA,TRBV5-1,TRBD1,TGCGCCAGCAGCTTAGGGGCAGGGGGACCGAACACTGAAGCTTTCTTT,CASSLGAGGPNTEAFF
TRBJ2-7,NA,TRBV11-3,NA,TGTGCCAGCAGCTTTGCGCCAGGGTTAGAGCAGTACTTC,CASSFAPGLEQYF
TRBJ1-6,NA,TRBV3-1/TRBV3-2,NA,TGTGCCAGCAGCCAAGACAGGACATCATCCCTCCACTTT,CASSQDRTSSLHF
TRBJ1-1,NA,TRBV7-9,NA,TGTGCCAGCAGCTTGGACAGATTGAACACTGAAGCTTTCTTT,CASSLDRLNTEAFF
TRBJ2-1,NA,TRBV11-2,NA,TGTGCCAGCAGCTTAGCTACTGGATGGAATGAGCAGTTCTTC,CASSLATGWNEQFF
TRBJ2-1,NA,TRBV5-1,TRBD1,TGCGCCAGCAGCTCCGGGACAGGGGACTACAATGAGCAGTTCTTC,CASSSGTGDYNEQFF
TRBJ1-6,NA,TRBV2,NA,TGTGCCAGCAGGTACTTCTATAATTCACCCCTCCACTTT,CASRYFYNSPLHF
TRBJ2-7,NA,TRBV2,TRBD1,TGTGCCAGCACCCCGGGACAGGGAATCTACGAGCAGTACTTC,CASTPGQGIYEQYF
TRBJ2-5,few,TRBV7-8,NA,TGTGCCAGCAGCTTAGGTTGGTCAGGGGAGCGACAAGAGACCCAGTACTTC,CASSLGWSGERQETQYF
TRBJ1-6,NA,TRBV7-9,TRBD1,TGTGCCACAGGGGGGTACTCACCCCTCCACTTT,CATGGYSPLHF
TRBJ1-4,NA,TRBV19,NA,TGTGCCAGTAGTACCCACGTGGCTGAAAAACTGTTTTTT,CASSTHVAEKLFF
TRBJ1-4,once,TRBV11-2,TRBD1,TGTGCCAGCAGCTTTAAATCCGGGACAGGGAACGAAAAACTGTTTTTT,CASSFKSGTGNEKLFF
TRBJ2-2,NA,TRBV7-2,NA,TGTGCCAGCAGCACGCCCGTTCCGAACACCGGGGAGCTGTTTTTT,CASSTPVPNTGELFF
TRBJ2-1,NA,TRBV5-1,NA,TGCGCCAGCAGCCTAGGGACGTTGGCTCGGTACAATGAGCAGTTCTTC,CASSLGTLARYNEQFF
TRBJ1-6,NA,TRBV3-1/TRBV3-2,NA,TGTGCCAGCAGGTCCCCGAGACTTTTTGTCCTCCACTTT,CASRSPRLFVLHF
TRBJ1-3,NA,TRBV18,NA,TGTGCCAGCTCACCCCAATCCGACTCTGGAAACACCATATATTTT,CASSPQSDSGNTIYF
TRBJ1-4,NA,TRBV5-1,NA,TGCGCCAGCAGCTTCGGGGGGACTAATGAAAAACTGTTTTTT,CASSFGGTNEKLFF
TRBJ2-5,NA,TRBV6-2/TRBV6-3,NA,TGTGCCAGCAGTTACCAGTCTAACCAAGAGACCCAGTACTTC,CASSYQSNQETQYF
TRBJ2-7,few,TRBV7-2,NA,TGTGCCAGCAGCAGACCAGGGACTTACGAGCAGTACTTC,CASSRPGTYEQYF
TRBJ2-3,NA,TRBV11-3,TRBD2,TGTGCCAGCAGCACCCCTACCTCGGGACTAGAGACAGATACGCAGTATTTT,CASSTPTSGLETDTQYF
TRBJ1-1,NA,TRBV2,TRBD1,TGTGCCAGCATGGGGTTGCCTAGACAGGGGCTGAACACTGAAGCTTTCTTT,CASMGLPRQGLNTEAFF
TRBJ2-1,NA,TRBV25-1,NA,TGTGCCAGCAGTGAAATCGGAAACGATGAGCAGTTCTTC,CASSEIGNDEQFF
TRBJ1-1,NA,TRBV3-1/TRBV3-2,NA,TGTGCCAGCAGGCCCCTCTCACAGGTGGGCACTGAAGCTTTCTTT,CASRPLSQVGTEAFF
TRBJ1-5,NA,TRBV28,TRBD1,TGTGCCAGCAGTTTATGGCTGGGGACAGGGAATCAGCCCCAGCATTTT,CASSLWLGTGNQPQHF
TRBJ1-1,NA,TRBV7-9,NA,TGTGCCACCTTTCGCGACAGCTGGAACACTGAAGCTTTCTTT,CATFRDSWNTEAFF
TRBJ1-2,NA,TRBV6-1,NA,TGTGCCAGCAGTGAAAGCGTTTTGGTAGAGGGGTATGGCTACACCTTC,CASSESVLVEGYGYTF
TRBJ1-1,NA,TRBV5-1,NA,TGCGCCAGCAGCTTGGCAGGGAGACAAAACACTGAAGCTTTCTTT,CASSLAGRQNTEAFF
TRBJ1-4,NA,TRBV2,TRBD1,TGTGCCAGCAGTGAAGGGACAGGGAATGAAAAACTGTTTTTT,CASSEGTGNEKLFF
TRBJ2-5,NA,TRBV27,NA,TGTGCCAGCAGTTCGGCGACTGTCAGGGAGACCCAGTACTTC,CASSSATVRETQYF
TRBJ2-5,once,TRBV19,NA,TGTGCCAGTCTCGACGAGGAGGAGACCCAGTACTTC,CASLDEEETQYF
TRBJ1-2,NA,TRBV21-1,NA,TGTGCCAGCAATTGGGCGGACCTCTATGGCTACACCTTC,CASNWADLYGYTF
TRBJ2-7,NA,TRBV7-8,NA,TGTGCCAGCAGCTACCAACAGGGTGATTACGAGCAGTACTTC,CASSYQQGDYEQYF
TRBJ2-7,once,TRBV7-2,TRBD1,TGTGCCAGCAGCTCGACGACAGGGACCTACGAGCAGTACTTC,CASSSTTGTYEQYF
TRBJ1-2,NA,TRBV23-1,NA,TGCGCCAGCAGTCAATCGTCGGACTATGGCTACACCTTC,CASSQSSDYGYTF
TRBJ1-1,NA,TRBV14,NA,TGTGCCAGCAGCCAAGTACGGAACACTGAAGCTTTCTTT,CASSQVRNTEAFF
TRBJ2-1,NA,TRBV7-2,NA,TGTGCCAGCAGCTCGAGGGGCCCCCCCGGGGATGAGCAGTTCTTC,CASSSRGPPGDEQFF
TRBJ2-7,few,TRBV29-1,NA,TGCAGCGTTGAAGAAGGCGCAAGCTACGAGCAGTACTTC,CSVEEGASYEQYF
TRBJ1-1,NA,TRBV19,NA,TGTGCCAGTAGTATAGTCGCAGACAGTGAAGCTTTCTTT,CASSIVADSEAFF
TRBJ1-1,few,TRBV24-1,NA,TGTGCCACCAGTCACGGGTTCCCGAACACTGAAGCTTTCTTT,CATSHGFPNTEAFF
TRBJ2-2,NA,TRBV7-9,TRBD1,TGTGCCAGCAGCTCTACAGGGGGCCTCACCGGGGAGCTGTTTTTT,CASSSTGGLTGELFF
TRBJ2-1,NA,TRBV29-1,NA,TGCAGCGTTGAAGATCAACAGGTCCACAATGCGGGCAATGAGCAGTTCTTC,CSVEDQQVHNAGNEQFF
TRBJ1-2,NA,TRBV19,NA,TGTGCCAGTAGTATAGAAAGGGGGAAGATCTATGGCTACACCTTC,CASSIERGKIYGYTF
TRBJ2-7,once,TRBV7-2,NA,TGTGCCAGCAGCTTAGTCTGGACATCCACCTACGAGCAGTACTTC,CASSLVWTSTYEQYF
TRBJ2-3,NA,TRBV5-4,TRBD2,TGTGCCAGCAGCTATGATCCACTAGCGGGGTTTACAGATACGCAGTATTTT,CASSYDPLAGFTDTQYF
TRBJ1-2,NA,TRBV4-1,TRBD1,TGCGCCAGCAGCCTGGACAGGGAGGTGAGCTACACCTTC,CASSLDREVSYTF
TRBJ1-5,NA,TRBV19,NA,TGTGCCAGTAGTATAGAGATCCGGAGAAACGGACGGAATCAGCCCCAGCATTTT,CASSIEIRRNGRNQPQHF